Listed here are 21 T cell receptor beta chains from one sample, sequenced in a study of cytomegalovirus exposure and HLA in healthy donors (dated by TCRdb to the late 2010s). Library preparation was by the immunoSEQ multiplex PCR assay. TCRdb retrieved this table from immuneACCESS and kept in-frame rearrangements only. Not all clones are present; in checked studies, unresolved V genes account for under half, and no reason is known for the remainder. The sample records about 130,000 clones, around 89% of which are singletons. Together, the top ten hold 5.5% to 7% of the sample. Specimen: PBMCs. The receptors stem from a woman aged 30 to 39 in good health and CMV-seropositive.

The DNA of the CDR3 is TGTGCCAGCTCACCGATCGAAACAGGGGCGCGGGGAGTGGTCCAGTACTTC. This sequence encodes CASSPIETGARGVVQYF. The chain combines TRBV18 with TRBJ2-5; maybe TRBD1 (7 bases). This CDR3 region has 17 residues. CDR1 is KGHSH and CDR2 is LQKENI in the germline V gene. V was clipped by 3 bases and J by 10 bases, with 27 bases between them.

The gene calls are TRBV5-6 and TRBJ2-1; D is possibly TRBD1 (6 bases). The CDR3 is 14 amino acids. Germline lookup yields CDR1 SGHDT and CDR2 YYEEEE. V was cut by 7 bases and J by 3 bases, with 14 bases left in between. CDR3 region: CASGEQGYYNEQFF. The CDR3 DNA sequence: TGTGCCAGCGGGGAACAGGGCTACTACAATGAGCAGTTCTTC.

This clone has just a few counts. J is TRBJ2-2 and V is TRBV28, with TRBD1 matching over 7 bases. Germline V gives CDR1 MDHEN, CDR2 SYDVKM. Trimming took 8 bases from V and 3 from J; bases not matched to a gene: 6. The CDR3 runs to 14 residues. The CDR3 DNA sequence: TGTGCCAGCCGTCCCGGACAGGACACCGGGGAGCTGTTTTTT. Encoded protein: CASRPGQDTGELFF.

The chain has TRBV2 and TRBJ2-7; TRBD1 matches at 11 bases. CDR1 and CDR2 from the germline V gene are SNHLY and FYNNEI. V shed 10 bases, J shed 5 bases, and the junction held 7 bases outside the gene matches. The CDR3 is made up of 13 amino acids. The CDR3 DNA is TGTGCCATCGGGACAGGGGGTACTAACGAGCAGTACTTC. Translation gives CAIGTGGTNEQYF.

The sample holds one count of this clone. The chain carries TRBV19 and TRBJ2-5; D may be TRBD1 (6 bases). The CDR3 runs 13 residues. With 1 base removed from V and 5 bases from J, the gap between germline ends came to 8 bases. Germline V gene sequence: CDR1 LNHDA, CDR2 SQIVND (reference sequence). The CDR3 bases are TGTGCCAGTAGTATAGTCAGGGGTGAGACCCAGTACTTC. This gives the protein CASSIVRGETQYF.

CDR3: CASSSLSGLAQESEQFF. The DNA of the CDR3 is TGTGCCAGCAGTTCCCTCTCGGGACTAGCGCAAGAAAGTGAGCAGTTCTTC. The V call is TRBV27, the J call TRBJ2-1, with TRBD2 matching over 10 bases. Germline assignment: CDR1 MNHEY and CDR2 SMNVEV (reference sequence). Trimming took 4 bases from V and 9 from J; bases not matched to a gene: 15. The CDR3 loop spans 17 amino acids.

The chain recombines TRBV29-1 with TRBJ1-1; 7 nucleotides match TRBD1. Germline lookup yields CDR1 SQVTM and CDR2 ANQGSEA. The trim removed 7 bases at V and 3 bases at J, leaving 2 bases unmatched. The CDR3 contains 11 residues. Written as DNA, the CDR3 is TGCAGCGGCGACAGGGACACTGAAGCTTTCTTT. Translation: CSGDRDTEAFF. Variable domain in full (rest from reference TRBV29-1 and TRBJ1-1): SAVISQKPSRDICQRGTSLTIQCQVDSQVTMMFWYRQQPGQSLTLIATANQGSEATYESGFVIDKFPISRPNLTFSTLTVSNMSPEDSSIYLCSGDRDTEAFFGQGTRLTVV.

This CDR3 reads CAIRTTGEGTQYF. The CDR3 DNA sequence: TGTGCCATCAGGACGACAGGGGAAGGTACGCAGTATTTT. The chain links TRBV10-3 to TRBJ2-3; TRBD1 agrees at 8 bases. With V trimmed by 6 bases and J by 8 bases, 7 bases remained unmatched. CDR1 and CDR2 (germline): ENHRY, SYGVKD. This CDR3 has 13 amino acids.

The chain links TRBV9 to TRBJ2-3; 7 bases align to TRBD2. CDR1 and CDR2 from the germline V gene are SGDLS and YYNGEE. The CDR3 contains 15 residues. The ends lost 5 bases at V and 3 bases at J; junction bases unmatched: 9. CDR3 sequence (DNA): TGTGCCAGCAGTCAACGGGACTACGGGACAGATACGCAGTATTTT. Protein sequence: CASSQRDYGTDTQYF.

The chain couples TRBV9 to TRBJ1-5; 10 bases are a match to TRBD1. V lost 3 bases to trimming and J lost 4 bases; unmatched junction nucleotides: 7. Germline CDR1 and CDR2: SGDLS and YYNGEE. The CDR3 runs 16 residues. As DNA, the CDR3 is TGTGCCAGCAGCGAGGGGGACAGGGGAGTAAATCAGCCCCAGCATTTT. The encoded protein is CASSEGDRGVNQPQHF.

The CDR3 is CASSPPSMNTEAFF. The DNA of the CDR3 is TGTGCCAGCAGCCCCCCATCCATGAACACTGAAGCTTTCTTT. The genes are TRBV9 and TRBJ1-1; D gene unclear. The CDR3 is 14 amino acids. Trimming shortened V by 4 bases and J by 0 bases, and 10 bases separated the two germline ends. CDR1 SGDLS and CDR2 YYNGEE come from the germline V gene.

The rearrangement joins TRBV2 to TRBJ1-1, with D perhaps TRBD1 (5 bases). The germline V gene has CDR1 SNHLY and CDR2 FYNNEI. The CDR3 consists of 15 residues. Trimming removed 7 bases at V and 5 bases at J, with 20 bases between. In DNA form, the CDR3 reads TGTGCCAGCACAGGGCCAGGTGGGGGGGGAACTGAAGCTTTCTTT. Translating gives CASTGPGGGGTEAFF.

The rearrangement joins TRBV5-5 to TRBJ2-7, with TRBD2 identical over 7 bases. J gave up 2 bases and V 0 bases, and 8 bases lay outside the gene matches. Germline values: CDR1 SGHKS, CDR2 YYEKEE (reference sequence). The CDR3 has 16 residues. This CDR3 reads CASSLGEGYKAYEQYF. The CDR3, as DNA: TGTGCCAGCAGCTTGGGGGAGGGTTACAAGGCCTACGAGCAGTACTTC. The variable domain in full, completed from reference TRBV5-5 and TRBJ2-7, reads DAGVTQSPTHLIKTRGQQVTLRCSPISGHKSVSWYQQVLGQGPQFIFQYYEKEERGRGNFPDRFSARQFPNYSSELNVNALLLGDSALYLCASSLGEGYKAYEQYFGPGTRLTVT.

The chain couples TRBV4-1 to TRBJ2-4; maybe TRBD1 (5 bases). CDR1 and CDR2 from the germline V gene are MGHRA and YSYEKL. Trimming shortened V by 1 base and J by 0 bases, and 10 bases separated the two germline ends. The length of the CDR3 is 16 residues. CDR3 sequence reads: CASSQGQILAKNIQYF. The CDR3 nucleotides read TGCGCCAGCAGCCAAGGACAGATACTAGCCAAAAACATTCAGTACTTC.

The chain combines TRBV9 with TRBJ1-1, with D maybe TRBD1 (5 bases). The germline V gene has CDR1 SGDLS and CDR2 YYNGEE. The CDR3 length is 14 residues. Trimming took 0 bases from V and 7 from J, leaving 13 bases between them. CDR3 coding DNA: TGTGCCAGCAGCGTAGCCCGGGGGGAAGGTGAAGCTTTCTTT. The encoded protein is CASSVARGEGEAFF.

V is TRBV7-9 and J is TRBJ2-7; D gene uncertain. CDR3 size: 16 residues. Germline CDR1 is SEHNR and CDR2 is FQNEAQ (reference sequence). Between the trimmed V and J ends, which lost 3 bases and 1 base, there was a span of 16 bases. This chain's CDR3 is CASSFPPDTPSYEQYF. The CDR3 DNA reads TGTGCCAGCAGCTTTCCCCCCGACACCCCATCCTACGAGCAGTACTTC.

V is TRBV18 and J is TRBJ2-7; no clear D gene. Trimming shortened V by 1 base and J by 7 bases, and 17 bases separated the two germline ends. This CDR3 is built from 15 residues. Germline V gives CDR1 KGHSH, CDR2 LQKENI. The CDR3 here is CASSPQLSLQEEQYF. CDR3 DNA sequence: TGTGCCAGCTCACCACAATTAAGCTTGCAGGAAGAGCAGTACTTC.

V usage is TRBV9 and J usage is TRBJ1-5, with D hard to call. Per germline, CDR1 SGDLS and CDR2 YYNGEE. This CDR3 spans 14 amino acids. Trimming cost V 2 bases and J 3 bases, with 9 bases left between them. CDR3 sequence reads: CASSVAGDNQPQHF. The CDR3 region has the DNA TGTGCCAGCAGCGTGGCAGGCGACAATCAGCCCCAGCATTTT.

This sequence joins TRBV18 and TRBJ2-3, with 7 bases lining up with TRBD1. V lost 2 bases, J lost 2 bases, and 16 bases stayed unmatched. Per germline, CDR1 KGHSH and CDR2 LQKENI. This CDR3 region has 19 residues. CDR3 nucleotides: TGTGCCAGCTCACCAGGTATCGGTAGGGTTGACAGGGCCACAGATACGCAGTATTTT. It codes for CASSPGIGRVDRATDTQYF.

V gene TRBV7-2 combines with J gene TRBJ2-7; possible D gene TRBD1, 6 bases. This CDR3 spans 16 amino acids. Per the germline V gene, CDR1 is SGHTA and CDR2 is FQGNSA. Trimming stripped 7 bases from V and 2 bases from J, with 21 bases between. CDR3 amino acids: CASTSPRQEQPYEQYF. The CDR3 DNA follows: TGTGCCAGCACCTCGCCCCGACAGGAACAACCCTACGAGCAGTACTTC.

The chain is built from TRBV13 and TRBJ1-2; 8 nucleotides match TRBD1. With 4 bases clipped from V and 8 bases from J, the junction kept 6 bases outside the gene matches. The CDR3 consists of 13 residues. Germline CDR1 PRHDT, CDR2 FYEKMQ (reference sequence). The CDR3 DNA sequence: TGTGCCAGCAGCTCTGGGGACAGGAGGGGCTACACCTTC. It translates to CASSSGDRRGYTF. Drawing the rest from reference TRBV13 and TRBJ1-2, the complete variable domain is AAGVIQSPRHLIKEKRETATLKCYPIPRHDTVYWYQQGPGQDPQFLISFYEKMQSDKGSIPDRFSAQQFSDYHSELNMSSLELGDSALYFCASSSGDRRGYTFGSGTRLTVV.